The clone carrying this T cell receptor beta chain appeared many times. The CDR3 end is not reached by the read, which stops 3 residues before it; the germline J gene fills it in. CVID and control samples used equivalent genomic DNA input. Profiled with immunoSEQ multiplex PCR; TCRdb holds only in-frame clones, not every one. This repertoire holds tens of thousands of clones, and none appear only once. CDR3 size: 17 residues. Germline loops: CDR1 LGHNA, CDR2 YNFKEQ. Trimming at V came to 3 bases and at J to 3 bases, leaving 9 bases not matched to a gene. These data belong to a study of T cell clonality in common variable immunodeficiency. Donors gave roughly 5 to 8 ml heparinized peripheral whole blood.

The rearrangement links TRBV4-2 to TRBJ2-2; TRBD2 matches 8 bases. This clonotype was obtained from a person between 18 and 75 years old in good health. Input material: peripheral blood mononuclear cells. The CDR3 here is CASSQEGLVLHTGELFF. The part of the CDR3 DNA that was read is TGTGCCAGCAGCCAGGAGGGACTAGTACTCCACACCGGGGAG.